The 17 T cell receptor beta chains in this list originate from one sample, sequenced in a study of T cell responses to AZD1222 COVID-19 vaccine. This table comes from immunoSEQ multiplex PCR, and its TCRdb copy is limited to in-frame clones, with some not included. In the table there are 100,000 to 150,000 clones, around 92% of which are singletons. Sequenced here: peripheral blood, sampled on day 0 of AZD1222 vaccination. These receptors all stem from an adult in good health.

The V gene is TRBV6-6, the J gene TRBJ2-7, with 14 bases that match TRBD2. From germline, CDR1 is MNHNY and CDR2 SVGAGI (reference sequence). The CDR3 runs to 13 residues. With V trimmed by 5 bases and J by 7 bases, 1 base remained unmatched. The CDR3 sequence is CASSRLAGGEQYF. In DNA, the CDR3 is TGTGCCAGCAGTCGACTAGCGGGAGGGGAGCAGTACTTC.

V and J are TRBV5-1 and TRBJ2-5; 7 nucleotides match TRBD1. J gave up 2 bases and V 0 bases, and 4 bases lay outside the gene matches. CDR3 length: 15 residues. The germline V gene encodes CDR1 SGHRS and CDR2 YFSETQ. The CDR3 region has the DNA TGCGCCAGCAGCTTGGGACTGACAGGGCAAGAGACCCAGTACTTC. This codes for CASSLGLTGQETQYF.

V gene TRBV23-1 combines with J gene TRBJ2-3, with TRBD1 identical over 8 bases. TRBV23-1 qualifies as an ORF whose function is uncertain. The J segment lost 0 bases and the V segment lost 8 bases, leaving 16 bases of the junction unmatched. The CDR3 totals 18 residues. CDR3 protein: CASPFTGGPPNSTDTQYF. CDR3 DNA sequence: TGCGCCAGCCCCTTCACAGGGGGACCCCCGAACAGCACAGATACGCAGTATTTT.

The chain is built from TRBV19 and TRBJ1-1, with a weak D call TRBD1 (6 bases). V shed 10 bases and J shed 5 bases, with 20 bases lying between them. CDR3 length: 14 amino acids. Germline CDR1 is LNHDA and CDR2 is SQIVND (reference sequence). In nucleotides, the CDR3 is TGTGCCACTCAACAGGGTGGCCAGAGGACTGAAGCTTTCTTT. Translating it yields CATQQGGQRTEAFF.

This clone was observed once. The rearrangement uses TRBV5-1 and TRBJ2-1; TRBD2 might be the D (6 bases). Looked up from germline, CDR1 is SGHRS and CDR2 is YFSETQ. V gave up 0 bases and J gave up 2 bases, with 12 bases separating them. This CDR3 contains 16 residues. CDR3 protein: CASSLGGGTTYNEQFF. CDR3 nucleotide sequence: TGCGCCAGCAGCTTGGGGGGCGGGACCACCTACAATGAGCAGTTCTTC. The whole variable domain, filled in from reference TRBV5-1 and TRBJ2-1, reads KAGVTQTPRYLIKTRGQQVTLSCSPISGHRSVSWYQQTPGQGLQFLFEYFSETQRNKGNFPGRFSGRQFSNSRSEMNVSTLELGDSALYLCASSLGGGTTYNEQFFGPGTRLTVL.

The DNA of the CDR3 is TGTGCCAGCAGCGTAGCCGGGGGAAACACCATATATTTT. Its translation is CASSVAGGNTIYF. The gene calls are TRBV9 and TRBJ1-3; no reliable D call. The germline gives CDR1 SGDLS, CDR2 YYNGEE. Trimming took off 0 bases at V and 4 bases at J, with 5 bases between the two ends. The CDR3 length is 13 residues.

The chain employs TRBV28 and TRBJ1-5; the D gene is possibly TRBD1 (5 bases). V was pared by 6 bases and J by 4 bases, with 16 bases between. Germline CDR1 reads MDHEN; CDR2 reads SYDVKM. This CDR3 is 15 amino acids long. For the CDR3, the DNA is TGTGCCAGCAGCGTGGGGGGTCGGGGGAATCAGCCCCAGCATTTT. Its translation: CASSVGGRGNQPQHF.

The chain recombines TRBV6-5 with TRBJ1-2, with TRBD1 identical over 8 bases. CDR1 is MNHEY, CDR2 SVGAGI, per germline. The V and J ends lost 10 bases and 4 bases, in that order; junction bases with no gene match: 8. CDR3 size: 13 residues. CDR3 loop: CAISTGDTYGYTF. For the CDR3, the DNA is TGTGCCATTTCGACAGGGGATACCTATGGCTACACCTTC.

The chain has TRBV4-1 and TRBJ1-5; 7 bases agree with TRBD1. The CDR3 is made up of 15 amino acids. Germline V CDR1 and CDR2: MGHRA, YSYEKL. The trim removed 4 bases at V and 5 bases at J, leaving 8 bases unmatched. CDR3 loop: CASSPLTGKDQPQHF. CDR3 sequence (DNA): TGCGCCAGCAGCCCGTTGACAGGGAAGGATCAGCCCCAGCATTTT.

V is TRBV19 and J is TRBJ2-3; no definite D call. This CDR3 spans 12 amino acids. Trimming stripped 5 bases from V and 8 bases from J, with 11 bases between. Germline V gene lookup returns CDR1 LNHDA and CDR2 SQIVND (reference sequence). Here the CDR3 reads CASSESVGTQYF. In nucleotides, the CDR3 is TGTGCCAGTAGTGAGAGCGTTGGTACGCAGTATTTT.

This chain joins TRBV5-1 and TRBJ2-5, with 10 bases lining up with TRBD2. CDR1 and CDR2 (germline): SGHRS, YFSETQ. This CDR3 is 16 amino acids long. Germline trimming cut 0 bases from V and 5 bases from J; bases unmatched to any gene: 7. The CDR3 reads CASSLDLLAGAETQYF. The DNA for the CDR3 is TGCGCCAGCAGCTTGGATTTGCTAGCGGGAGCGGAGACCCAGTACTTC.

The chain links TRBV3-1 (or the pseudogene TRBV3-2) to TRBJ1-2; tentatively, D is TRBD1 (6 bases). Germline V gives CDR1 LGHDT, CDR2 YNNKEL (reference sequence). Between the trimmed V and J ends, which lost 4 bases and 8 bases, there was a span of 17 bases. The CDR3 has 14 amino acids. The CDR3 protein is CASSPFKGGSGYTF. In DNA form, the CDR3 reads TGTGCCAGCAGCCCCTTTAAAGGGGGAAGCGGCTACACCTTC.

This clone was found once. The chain employs TRBV12-3 or TRBV12-4 and TRBJ1-5; no clear D. With 6 bases removed from V and 9 bases from J, the gap between germline ends came to 9 bases. This CDR3 region has 11 residues. CDR3 in amino acids: CASRLSGPQHF. In DNA, the CDR3 is TGTGCCAGCAGGCTCTCTGGGCCCCAGCATTTT.

The gene calls are TRBV6-6 and TRBJ2-3, with 12 bases fitting TRBD2. Germline V gives CDR1 MNHNY, CDR2 SVGAGI (reference sequence). J was trimmed by 1 base and V by 10 bases; bases with no gene match: 3. This CDR3 has 14 residues. The CDR3 sequence is CAIRLAGGTDTQYF. CDR3 DNA: TGTGCCATCAGACTAGCGGGAGGCACAGATACGCAGTATTTT.

V usage is TRBV10-3 and J usage is TRBJ2-1; TRBD2 matches 9 bases. The CDR3 runs to 15 residues. Germline-derived CDR1 and CDR2 are ENHRY and SYGVKD. V lost 7 bases to trimming and J lost 8 bases; unmatched junction nucleotides: 12. The CDR3 DNA reads as TGTGCCATCAAGGGGGAGCGGGAGGACGTCGATGAGCAGTTCTTC. Its translation: CAIKGEREDVDEQFF.

The V and J genes are TRBV19 and TRBJ2-5, with 11 bases fitting TRBD1. The CDR3 has 14 residues. Germline trimming cut 7 bases from V and 6 bases from J; bases unmatched to any gene: 7. Germline-derived CDR1 and CDR2 are LNHDA and SQIVND (reference sequence). Here the CDR3 reads CASTWTGGEKTQYF. DNA for the CDR3: TGTGCCAGTACCTGGACAGGGGGCGAGAAGACCCAGTACTTC. Supplemented by reference TRBV19 and TRBJ2-5, the full variable domain reads DGGITQSPKYLFRKEGQNVTLSCEQNLNHDAMYWYRQDPGQGLRLIYYSQIVNDFQKGDIAEGYSVSREKKESFPLTVTSAQKNPTAFYLCASTWTGGEKTQYFGPGTRLLVL.

The V call is TRBV2, the J call TRBJ2-1; 8 bases fit TRBD1. This CDR3 has 16 amino acids. Looked up from germline, CDR1 is SNHLY and CDR2 is FYNNEI. J was trimmed by 6 bases and V by 2 bases; bases with no gene match: 9. The DNA for the CDR3 is TGTGCCAGCAGTGAACAGGCAGGGGGCCCCTCCAATGAGCAGTTCTTC. Its protein product is CASSEQAGGPSNEQFF.